These 18 T cell receptor beta chains share one sample of origin, sequenced in a study of blood T cell repertoires in COVID-19. Measured with immunoSEQ multiplex PCR; TCRdb has only the in-frame clones, and not every one. The repertoire includes about 46,000 clones, 75% to 90% of them detected once, and around 16% sits in the top ten. Sequencing was done on a sample of peripheral blood. The receptors were sampled from a human donor in a cohort sampled during active COVID-19. The donor label of this sample is uncertain.

This clone was detected only once. The genes are TRBV10-2 and TRBJ2-7; TRBD2 is a possible D gene (6 bases). The CDR3 length is 15 residues. Germline assignment: CDR1 WSHSY and CDR2 SAAADI. Trimming took off 6 bases at V and 0 bases at J, with 15 bases between the two ends. CDR3 sequence reads: CASRGGVAASYEQYF. CDR3 bases: TGCGCCAGCAGGGGGGGAGTAGCGGCCTCCTACGAGCAGTACTTC.

As for this clone: At one boundary the junction diverges from the germline segment, which might be a read error. This sequence joins TRBV7-7 and TRBJ2-3; TRBD2 aligns across 8 bases. The CDR3 totals 19 residues. Per the germline V gene, CDR1 is SSHAT and CDR2 is FNYEAQ (reference sequence). CDR3 in DNA: TGTGCTAGCAGCTTACCCCCTGGCGGGGGGCTCAGAAGGGCAGATACGCAGTATTTT. Its protein is CASSLPPGGGLRRADTQYF.

This clone showed up just once. The genes are TRBV7-2 and TRBJ1-2, with 11 bases aligning to TRBD1. The germline V gene encodes CDR1 SGHTA and CDR2 FQGNSA. The length of the CDR3 is 17 residues. V trimming: 6 bases; J trimming: 6 bases; junction bases outside the gene matches: 15. The CDR3 DNA is TGTGCCAGCAGTCAATTCCTAGCGGGACAGGGGGTCGATGGCTACACCTTC. Amino acid sequence: CASSQFLAGQGVDGYTF.

The chain carries TRBV29-1 and TRBJ2-7; TRBD1 might be the D (8 bases). V was trimmed by 7 bases and J by 1 base, leaving 14 bases between them. The CDR3 has 13 amino acids. Per germline, CDR1 SQVTM and CDR2 ANQGSEA. The CDR3 sequence is CSANRGGSYEQYF. The CDR3 coding sequence is TGCAGCGCCAACAGGGGGGGGTCCTACGAGCAGTACTTC.

V usage is TRBV10-1 and J usage is TRBJ1-1; D is possibly TRBD1 (6 bases). The CDR3 sequence is 16 residues long. The germline V gene encodes CDR1 WNHNN and CDR2 SYGVQD (reference sequence). Trimming removed 5 bases from V and 0 bases from J, with 16 bases in between. The CDR3 nucleotides read TGCGCCAGCAGTTGGATGGACAGCCTAATGAACACTGAAGCTTTCTTT. This encodes CASSWMDSLMNTEAFF.

CDR3 DNA: TGTGCCAGCAGTGCCCCCACTGGTGCTAGCACAGATACGCAGTATTTT. This encodes CASSAPTGASTDTQYF. This sequence joins TRBV6-1 and TRBJ2-3, with D unclear. This CDR3 comprises 16 residues. Germline CDR1 reads MNHNS; CDR2 reads SASEGT. V dropped 4 bases and J dropped 0 bases, with 14 bases sitting between them.

The chain recombines TRBV6-6 with TRBJ2-3, with TRBD1 as a possible D gene (6 bases). Deletions cut 5 bases from V and 3 bases from J, with 6 bases between. The CDR3 consists of 12 residues. Looked up from germline, CDR1 is MNHNY and CDR2 is SVGAGI (reference sequence). The chain's CDR3 is CASSGQTDTQYF. CDR3 DNA: TGTGCCAGCAGTGGACAGACAGATACGCAGTATTTT.

The chain links TRBV19 to TRBJ2-5, with TRBD2 matching over 9 bases. The length of the CDR3 is 16 residues. V lost 3 bases, J lost 4 bases, and 9 bases stayed unmatched. The germline V gene has CDR1 LNHDA and CDR2 SQIVND (reference sequence). This chain's CDR3 is CASSINGRGGPETQYF. The CDR3 region has the DNA TGTGCCAGTAGTATTAATGGGCGGGGGGGCCCAGAGACCCAGTACTTC.

The chain employs TRBV7-2 and TRBJ1-3, with D possibly matching TRBD1 (5 bases). The CDR3 extends over 15 amino acids. V was trimmed by 5 bases and J by 1 base, leaving 12 bases between them. The germline gives CDR1 SGHTA, CDR2 FQGNSA. The DNA for the CDR3 is TGTGCCAGCAGCCCCGTCAGGGTATCTGGAAACACCATATATTTT. This sequence encodes CASSPVRVSGNTIYF.

The chain is built from TRBV12-3 or TRBV12-4 and TRBJ1-4; maybe TRBD1 (5 bases). Trimming took off 6 bases at V and 13 bases at J, with 18 bases between the two ends. The CDR3 totals 13 residues. CDR3 residues: CASRHQLDQGLFF. In DNA, the CDR3 is TGTGCCAGCAGGCACCAACTGGACCAGGGACTGTTTTTT.

The V call is TRBV5-4, the J call TRBJ2-7, with 7 bases identical to TRBD1. Trimming at V came to 4 bases and at J to 3 bases, leaving 10 bases not matched to a gene. The CDR3 is 15 residues long. The V gene's germline CDR1 is SGHNT and CDR2 YYREEE (reference sequence). This chain's CDR3 is CASSVGTELVYEQYF. For the CDR3, the DNA is TGTGCCAGCAGCGTGGGGACAGAGCTGGTCTACGAGCAGTACTTC. The complete variable domain, with remaining parts taken from reference TRBV5-4 and TRBJ2-7, reads ETGVTQSPTHLIKTRGQQVTLRCSSQSGHNTVSWYQQALGQGPQFIFQYYREEENGRGNFPPRFSGLQFPNYSSELNVNALELDDSALYLCASSVGTELVYEQYFGPGTRLTVT.

The chain carries TRBV6-6 and TRBJ2-1; D unresolved. Germline CDR1 and CDR2: MNHNY and SVGAGI (reference sequence). The ends were cut back, 5 bases at V and 5 bases at J, with 7 bases in the middle. The CDR3 has 12 amino acids. The CDR3 region is CASSPQNNEQFF. For the CDR3, the DNA is TGTGCCAGCAGTCCTCAGAACAATGAGCAGTTCTTC.

CDR3 residues: CASSEARGDTNYQPQHF. In DNA form, the CDR3 reads TGTGCCAGCAGTGAAGCGCGGGGGGACACAAACTATCAGCCCCAGCATTTT. The rearrangement uses TRBV2 and TRBJ1-5; the D gene is possibly TRBD1 (6 bases). Trimming left V 0 bases short and J 5 bases short, with 17 bases between. Germline CDR1 SNHLY, CDR2 FYNNEI. The length of the CDR3 is 17 residues. Variable domain in full (rest from reference TRBV2 and TRBJ1-5): EPEVTQTPSHQVTQMGQEVILRCVPISNHLYFYWYRQILGQKVEFLVSFYNNEISEKSEIFDDQFSVERPDGSNFTLKIRSTKLEDSAMYFCASSEARGDTNYQPQHFGDGTRLSIL.

CDR3 residues: CASRGQGSGANVLTF. The CDR3 region has the DNA TGTGCCAGCAGAGGACAGGGTTCCGGGGCCAACGTCCTGACTTTC. This sequence joins TRBV27 and TRBJ2-6; 8 bases are a match to TRBD1. The J segment lost 4 bases and the V segment lost 6 bases, leaving 5 bases of the junction unmatched. The CDR3 length is 15 residues. In germline, CDR1 is MNHEY, CDR2 SMNVEV (reference sequence).

The chain carries TRBV19 and TRBJ2-6, with D maybe TRBD1 (5 bases). Germline-derived CDR1 and CDR2 are LNHDA and SQIVND (reference sequence). CDR3 length: 18 residues. V lost 1 base and J 0 bases, leaving 13 bases between the germline ends. CDR3 residues: CASSIGPGLFSGANVLTF. The CDR3 DNA follows: TGTGCCAGTAGTATAGGGCCAGGGCTGTTCTCTGGGGCCAACGTCCTGACTTTC. The whole variable domain, filled in from reference TRBV19 and TRBJ2-6, reads DGGITQSPKYLFRKEGQNVTLSCEQNLNHDAMYWYRQDPGQGLRLIYYSQIVNDFQKGDIAEGYSVSREKKESFPLTVTSAQKNPTAFYLCASSIGPGLFSGANVLTFGAGSRLTVL.

The chain uses TRBV6-5 and TRBJ2-7; TRBD1 matches 8 bases. The ends lost 6 bases at V and 6 bases at J; junction bases unmatched: 13. The CDR3 has 15 amino acids. Germline values: CDR1 MNHEY, CDR2 SVGAGI. CDR3 loop: CASRFRSTGDGEQYF. CDR3 coding DNA: TGTGCCAGCAGATTTCGTTCGACAGGGGATGGCGAGCAGTACTTC.

The V and J genes are TRBV21-1 and TRBJ2-1; TRBD1 is the table's D call and was not checked against the DNA. TRBV21-1 is a pseudogene. This CDR3 is 20 amino acids long. CDR3 nucleotides: TGTGCCAGCAGCAAGCCTGACGACAGGGCGAGGGACACCTCCTACAATGAGCAGTTCTTC. It specifies CASSKPDDRARDTSYNEQFF.

The chain links TRBV6-5 to TRBJ2-1; 8 nucleotides line up with TRBD2. In germline, CDR1 is MNHEY, CDR2 SVGAGI. J lost 0 bases, V lost 8 bases, and 3 bases had no gene match. The CDR3 loop spans 14 amino acids. DNA of the CDR3: TGTGCCAGCTCCACTAGCGGCTCCTACAATGAGCAGTTCTTC. It codes for CASSTSGSYNEQFF.